A single T cell receptor beta chain is shown here with its context. The source of the sample is a study of blood T cell repertoires in COVID-19. Germline values: CDR1 MNHEY, CDR2 SVGAGI. The CDR3 extends over 13 amino acids. V lost 7 bases and J lost 2, with 12 bases in between. The table came from immunoSEQ multiplex PCR; TCRdb's copy has only in-frame clones and leaves some out. The sample lists fewer than 300,000 clones; more than 75% were seen once. This sequence was found in a middle-aged man with COVID-19, enrolled during active disease. Sequenced sample: peripheral blood. The chain uses TRBV6-5 and TRBJ2-7, with D possibly matching TRBD1 (5 bases). The CDR3 DNA follows: TGTGCCAGCAAAGTCAGGGAACCCTACGAGCAGTACTTC. Translating it yields CASKVREPYEQYF.